Listed below are T cell receptor beta chains from one sample, sequenced in a study of blood T cells in healthy people across ages. TCRdb fed the 5' RACE reads into MiXCR, producing one record per CDR3 protein. The sample records about 1,500,000 distinct CDR3 sequences, roughly 27% being singletons. The specimen sequenced was blood. The receptors derive from a woman aged 25 to 39 in good health. The CDR3 runs from the conserved cysteine through the conserved F or W. A D gene is named only where the DNA matches it firmly. A clone size is listed for some rows: how often the clone was seen (once, few, many), or a class if it is expanded.

DNA,CDR3,D,size,V,J
TGTGCCATCAGTGTTCCCGGGACAGGGCTCTACAATGAGCAGTTCTTC,CAISVPGTGLYNEQFF,TRBD1,many,TRBV10-3,TRBJ2-1
TGTGCCAGCAATCAAATGAACACTGAAGCTTTCTTT,CASNQMNTEAFF,.,.,TRBV6-6,TRBJ1-1
TGCAGTGCTAGAGATCAGACATTGGGGAATCTGTCGCCCCAGTATTTT,CSARDQTLGNLSPQYF,.,.,TRBV20-1,TRBJ2-3
TGTGCCAGCAGCCAAGCAGTCTATGAGCAGTACTTC,CASSQAVYEQYF,.,many,TRBV3-1,TRBJ2-7
TGTGCCAGCAGAAGGGACAGCGCGGACGAGCAGTACTTC,CASRRDSADEQYF,TRBD1,many,TRBV28,TRBJ2-7
TGTGCCAGCAGTTCCGGGACAGGGTACACCGGGGAGCTGTTTTTT,CASSSGTGYTGELFF,TRBD1,few,TRBV5-6,TRBJ2-2
TGTGCCAGCTCACTCGGGACAGGGAGTGATTCACCCCTCCACTTT,CASSLGTGSDSPLHF,TRBD1,few,TRBV18,TRBJ1-6
TGTGCCAGCAGCCCGGCAGCAGGGCCCTATGGCTACACCTTC,CASSPAAGPYGYTF,.,.,TRBV27,TRBJ1-2
TGCGCCAGCAGCCAAGTACAGGCCTACGAGCAGTACTTC,CASSQVQAYEQYF,.,many,TRBV4-1,TRBJ2-7
TGTGCCAGCAGCTCCAGCAGGGGAGACACCGGGGAGCTGTTTTTT,CASSSSRGDTGELFF,.,.,TRBV7-6,TRBJ2-2
TGTGCCAGCAGCCTAAGTGCCGGGACAGGGGTCCTCGAGCAGTACTTC,CASSLSAGTGVLEQYF,TRBD1,.,TRBV7-2,TRBJ2-7
TGCAGCGTGGGCCGGGCCCCATTGAACACTGAAGCTTTCTTT,CSVGRAPLNTEAFF,.,.,TRBV29-1,TRBJ1-1
TGTGCCAGCAGTTCCCCGGGACAGGGTAGGCACGAGCAGTACTTC,CASSSPGQGRHEQYF,TRBD1,many,TRBV3-1,TRBJ2-7
TGCGCCAGCAGAGCTCCAGGAGCCAAAAACATTCAGTACTTC,CASRAPGAKNIQYF,.,.,TRBV4-1,TRBJ2-4
TGTGCCAGCATGGTTACCTCCTACGAGCAGTACTTC,CASMVTSYEQYF,.,.,TRBV2,TRBJ2-7
TGTGCCACCAGTGATCCTCAGCCGACTCTTTTTCCCGGGGAGCTGTTTTTT,CATSDPQPTLFPGELFF,.,.,TRBV24-1,TRBJ2-2
TGCAGCGTGAGAACACAGGGGAGTCGCACAGATACGCAGTATTTT,CSVRTQGSRTDTQYF,TRBD1,many,TRBV29-1,TRBJ2-3
TGTGCCAGCAGGCAAGGACCGGGAACAATTTACGAGCGGTACTTC,CASRQGPGTIYERYF,.,.,TRBV4-2,TRBJ2-7
TGCGCCAGCAGCCAAGAGATGGGCATTGGCACAGATACGCAGTATTTT,CASSQEMGIGTDTQYF,.,.,TRBV4-1,TRBJ2-3
TGTGCCAGCAGTCAAGAGGGACGCACGAGGTCTGGGGCCAACGTCCTGACTTTC,CASSQEGRTRSGANVLTF,.,.,TRBV2,TRBJ2-6
TGTGCCACCAACGGCCCCACTAATGAAAAACTGTTTTTT,CATNGPTNEKLFF,.,few,TRBV28,TRBJ1-4
TGTGCCAGCAGCGTAGGCGGGGGGCCCCCAGATACGCAGTATTTT,CASSVGGGPPDTQYF,TRBD2,few,TRBV9,TRBJ2-3
TGTGCCAGCACCCTAAAGGGGGTAGGAAAACTGTTTTTT,CASTLKGVGKLFF,.,few,TRBV12-3/TRBV12-4,TRBJ1-4
TGTGCCAGCAGTCCCCCGGGACAGAGAAATGAAAAACTGTTTTTT,CASSPPGQRNEKLFF,TRBD1,once,TRBV2,TRBJ1-4
TGTGCCAGCAGCTTATTTGAACCGGGACAGGACTTCTCCTACGAGCAGTACTTC,CASSLFEPGQDFSYEQYF,TRBD1,.,TRBV7-6,TRBJ2-7
TGTGCCAGTGGACCGAGCGGGACCATGCAGTTCTTC,CASGPSGTMQFF,TRBD2,few,TRBV25-1,TRBJ2-1
TGTGCCAGCAGCGCCAACAGGGGACCTAACTATGGCTACACCTTC,CASSANRGPNYGYTF,TRBD1,once,TRBV7-9,TRBJ1-2
TGCAGCGTTGAGGTCATAAGTCTGCCCCATGGCTACACCTTC,CSVEVISLPHGYTF,.,.,TRBV29-1,TRBJ1-2
TGCAGCGTTCCGGCGAGGCAGGGGGCAACAGATACGCAGTATTTT,CSVPARQGATDTQYF,TRBD1,.,TRBV29-1,TRBJ2-3
TGTGCCAGCAGCCCCGGGACATTGAAGGGGAGGAATACGCAGTATTTT,CASSPGTLKGRNTQYF,.,few,TRBV11-2,TRBJ2-3
TGTGCCAGCTCACCGCGGACAGGGCCTGAAGCTTTCTTT,CASSPRTGPEAFF,TRBD1,.,TRBV18,TRBJ1-1
TGCAGCGTCGGAGACCAACTAGCCCGGGAGCAGTTCTTC,CSVGDQLAREQFF,.,.,TRBV29-1,TRBJ2-1
TGCAATGCTGCTGGGGATATTGGCACTGAAGCTTTCTTT,CNAAGDIGTEAFF,.,few,TRBV20-1,TRBJ1-1
TGTGCCAGCGGCCCGGGACAGGGGTCCTACAATGAGCAGTTCTTC,CASGPGQGSYNEQFF,TRBD1,many,TRBV7-9,TRBJ2-1
TGTGCCAGCAGTTTCTTGGGACAGGGGGCGAATGAGCAGTTCTTC,CASSFLGQGANEQFF,TRBD1,few,TRBV12-3/TRBV12-4,TRBJ2-1
TGCGCCAGCAGCCTGGGAAGGACAGGGAACGAGCAGTACTTC,CASSLGRTGNEQYF,TRBD1,few,TRBV5-1,TRBJ2-7
TGTGCCACCAGCAGAACAGGGGTTCAGCCCCAGCATTTT,CATSRTGVQPQHF,TRBD1,.,TRBV15,TRBJ1-5
TGTGCCACCAGCAGAGATCGGATGTGGGGTGAAAAACTGTTTTTT,CATSRDRMWGEKLFF,.,.,TRBV15,TRBJ1-4
TGTGCCAGCCGACGGGAGGGGATGATCTCCTACGAGCAGTACTTC,CASRREGMISYEQYF,TRBD2,few,TRBV6-2/TRBV6-3,TRBJ2-7
TGTGCCAGCAGCTTGGGGACAGGGGTTTTATCGAGGGGTTGGCATTTT,CASSLGTGVLSRGWHF,TRBD1,.,TRBV7-2,TRBJ1-5
TGCGCCAGCCGGGACTCGGGGGAGCAGTTCTTC,CASRDSGEQFF,.,once,TRBV10-2,TRBJ2-1
TGTGCCAGCAGTTGGGGCGGGAGGGCCGATGAGCAGTTCTTC,CASSWGGRADEQFF,TRBD2,.,TRBV12-3/TRBV12-4,TRBJ2-1
TGTGCCAGCAGCGATGCCGGGACAGAGAGCCCCTACGAGCAGTACTTC,CASSDAGTESPYEQYF,TRBD1,.,TRBV9,TRBJ2-7
TGTGCCAGCAACATAAAGGGGCCCGCCTACGAGCAGTACTTC,CASNIKGPAYEQYF,.,.,TRBV27,TRBJ2-7
TGTGCCAGCAGGTGGAGAGGTCGGCGCAATTCACCCCTCCACTTT,CASRWRGRRNSPLHF,.,.,TRBV28,TRBJ1-6
TGCAGTGCCCCTCGGGCCACGGGGGGTCATAATCAGCCCCAGCATTTT,CSAPRATGGHNQPQHF,.,.,TRBV20-1,TRBJ1-5
TGTGCCTGGAGTGTAAGGGGAGGGACAGCATCTTATGGCTACACCTTC,CAWSVRGGTASYGYTF,TRBD1,few,TRBV30,TRBJ1-2
TGTGCCAGCTCACCACGCGGGGGGACCTTCAATGAGCAGTTCTTC,CASSPRGGTFNEQFF,TRBD2,.,TRBV18,TRBJ2-1
TGCAGCGTTAGTGGCGGGGTGGATCAGCCCCAGCATTTT,CSVSGGVDQPQHF,.,many,TRBV29-1,TRBJ1-5
TGTGCCAGCAGTACAGGGGTCGGCACTGAAGCTTTCTTT,CASSTGVGTEAFF,TRBD1,few,TRBV2,TRBJ1-1
TGCGCCAGCAGCGTTGCTAGCGGGAGTGGTTACGAGCAGTACTTC,CASSVASGSGYEQYF,TRBD2,.,TRBV5-1,TRBJ2-7
TGTGCCAGCAGCGTGAGGACAGGGGGCGCGGGCACCGGGGAGCTGTTTTTT,CASSVRTGGAGTGELFF,TRBD1,.,TRBV9,TRBJ2-2
TGTGCCAGCAGCCCCGGGCCCGGCAGGGAAAAACTGTTTTTT,CASSPGPGREKLFF,.,once,TRBV11-2,TRBJ1-4
TGTGCCAGCAGCTTAGTTCAGGGAGGGGTCGATGAGCAGTTCTTC,CASSLVQGGVDEQFF,TRBD2,many,TRBV7-7,TRBJ2-1
TGCGCCAGCAGCTCGGGACCCTCGAGCTCCTACAATGAGCAGTTCTTC,CASSSGPSSSYNEQFF,.,few,TRBV5-1,TRBJ2-1